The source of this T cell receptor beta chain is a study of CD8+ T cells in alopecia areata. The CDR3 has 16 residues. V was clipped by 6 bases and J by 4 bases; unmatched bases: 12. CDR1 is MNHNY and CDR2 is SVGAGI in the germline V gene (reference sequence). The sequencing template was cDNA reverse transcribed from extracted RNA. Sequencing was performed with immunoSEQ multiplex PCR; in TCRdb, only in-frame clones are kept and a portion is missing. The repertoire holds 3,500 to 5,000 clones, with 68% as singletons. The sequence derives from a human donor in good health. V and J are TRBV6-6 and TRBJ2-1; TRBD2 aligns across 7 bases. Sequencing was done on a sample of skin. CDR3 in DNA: TGTGCCAGCAGACCCCTGTCTAGCGGAAGATACAATGAGCAGTTCTTC. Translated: CASRPLSSGRYNEQFF.